This is a list of T cell receptor beta chains from one sample in a study of blood T cell repertoires in COVID-19. Some clones are missing from TCRdb's copy, which holds only in-frame ones; the method was immunoSEQ multiplex PCR. The table lists about 380,000 clones, roughly nine tenths of them singletons. Sequences were obtained from PBMCs or T cells enriched from blood (not recorded which). Receptors originate from a woman aged 25 to 39 who had recovered from COVID-19. CDR3s leave out the opening cysteine and the closing phenylalanine or tryptophan.

TRBV7-2,ASRYQRGGHYEQY
TRBV2,ASNARLVGYT
TRBV10-3,AISEGASSAAF
TRBV18,ASSLAQAGARYEQY
TRBV7-3,ASSSGGALTDTQY
TRBV11-1,ASSFRARDGELF
TRBV9,ASSPRGPNYGYT
TRBV6-5,ASSKNRGGYT
TRBV28,ASSLGTTQPQH
TRBV6-5,ASSLSMGQGSEAF
TRBV9,ASSTGTSGYNEQF
TRBV6-5,ASSYRQGNYGYT
TRBV11-2,ASRRIAGSYEQY
TRBV3-1/TRBV3-2,ASGWAAYGYT
TRBV19,ASSIRPQGVNTEAF
TRBV3-1/TRBV3-2,ASSQGTGTQY
TRBV28,ASSLSLDRGGYT
TRBV15,ATTTGYNQPQH
TRBV20-1,SASVRNYGYT
TRBV15,ATSRASSGVYEQY
TRBV2,ASSPGNYGYT
TRBV28,ASSLRGELF
TRBV6-5,ASRKTGGSGNTIY
TRBV6-5,ASLGPGGNEQY
TRBV5-1,ASSLVQGSYNSPLH
TRBV2,ASRARGGEEKLF
TRBV5-6,ASSAGPLSYEQY
TRBV19,ASSTEVVQPQH
TRBV11-2,ASSLQGWTDTQY
TRBV6-5,ASSEPQQGAYGYT
TRBV15,ATSRDVGSGRGLF
TRBV6-1,ASSEQGYEQY
TRBV5-8,ASSWDRAVANEQF
TRBV5-4,ASSLGTPHNLYGYT
TRBV5-1,ASSLATNNEQF
TRBV7-8,ASSFGVGNQPQH
TRBV2,ASSVQREVPSYEQY
TRBV19,ASSTQGSSGNEQF
TRBV10-2,ASSYGTGGGNTIY
TRBV7-9,ASRDTRGGQPNYGYT
TRBV25-1,ASSPAGGSGEKLF
TRBV27,ASSFQGPSSGYT
TRBV27,ASSLNPLSEYTGELF
TRBV6-5,ASRATSEAF
TRBV19,ASSTRQGYEQY
TRBV5-6,ASSVDRGGYT
TRBV28,ASSLARLAGVYNEQF
TRBV6-5,ASSLRQGTNQPQH
TRBV3-1/TRBV3-2,ASSQEIAGPGDTQY
TRBV24-1,ATSDSTGTNEKLF
TRBV18,ASSADREVVLGYT
TRBV11-2,ASSLGQGSYNEQF
TRBV7-7,ASSSQGAPGVETQY
TRBV28,ASSLRGLGTQH